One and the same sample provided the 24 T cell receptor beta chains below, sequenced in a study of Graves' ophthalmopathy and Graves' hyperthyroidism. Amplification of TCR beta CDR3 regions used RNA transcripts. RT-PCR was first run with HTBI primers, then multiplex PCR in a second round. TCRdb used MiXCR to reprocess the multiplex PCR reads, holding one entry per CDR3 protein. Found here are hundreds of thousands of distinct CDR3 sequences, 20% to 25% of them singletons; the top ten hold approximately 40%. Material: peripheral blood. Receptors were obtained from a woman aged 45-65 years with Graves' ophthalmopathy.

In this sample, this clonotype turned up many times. The CDR3 region is CASSQGKGRIQYF. CDR3 in DNA: TGTGCCAGCAGCCAAGGGAAGGGCCGGATTCAGTACTTC. J is TRBJ2-4 and V is TRBV14; no firm D call. This CDR3 spans 13 amino acids. Trimming cost V 1 base and J 10 bases, with 11 bases left between them. Germline V CDR1 and CDR2: SGHDN, FVKESK.

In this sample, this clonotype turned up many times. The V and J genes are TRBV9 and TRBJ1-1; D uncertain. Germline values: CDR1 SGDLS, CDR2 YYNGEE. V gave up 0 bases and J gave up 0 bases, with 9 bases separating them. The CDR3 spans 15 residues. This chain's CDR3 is CASSVDPGMNTEAFF. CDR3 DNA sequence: TGTGCCAGCAGCGTAGATCCAGGCATGAACACTGAAGCTTTCTTT. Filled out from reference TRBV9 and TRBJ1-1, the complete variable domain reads DSGVTQTPKHLITATGQRVTLRCSPRSGDLSVYWYQQSLDQGLQFLIQYYNGEERAKGNILERFSAQQFPDLHSELNLSSLELGDSALYFCASSVDPGMNTEAFFGQGTRLTVV.

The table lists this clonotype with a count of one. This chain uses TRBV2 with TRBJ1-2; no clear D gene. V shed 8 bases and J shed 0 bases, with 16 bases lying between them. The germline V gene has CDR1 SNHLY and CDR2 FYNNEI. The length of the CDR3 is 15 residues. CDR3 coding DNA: TGTGCCAGCGGCGGCAGTGGGAACTCTAACTATGGCTACACCTTC. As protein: CASGGSGNSNYGYTF.

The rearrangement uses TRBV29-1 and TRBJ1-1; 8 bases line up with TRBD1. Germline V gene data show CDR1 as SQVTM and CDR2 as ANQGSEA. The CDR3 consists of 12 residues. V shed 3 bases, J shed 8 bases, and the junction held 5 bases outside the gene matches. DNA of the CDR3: TGCAGCGTTGAGGGGGACAGGATGGAAGCTTTCTTT. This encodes CSVEGDRMEAFF.

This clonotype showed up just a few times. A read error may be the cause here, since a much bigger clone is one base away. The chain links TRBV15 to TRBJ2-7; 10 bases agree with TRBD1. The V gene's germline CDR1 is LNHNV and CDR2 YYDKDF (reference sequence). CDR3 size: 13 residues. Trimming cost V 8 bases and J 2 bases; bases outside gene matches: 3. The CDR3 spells CATSGTGAYEQYF. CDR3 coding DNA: TGTGCCACCTCCGGGACAGGGGCCTACGAGCAGTACTTC. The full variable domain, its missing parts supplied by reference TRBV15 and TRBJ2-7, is DAMVIQNPRYQVTQFGKPVTLSCSQTLNHNVMYWYQQKSSQAPKLLFHYYDKDFNNEADTPDNFQSRRPNTSFCFLDIRSPGLGDTAMYLCATSGTGAYEQYFGPGTRLTVT.

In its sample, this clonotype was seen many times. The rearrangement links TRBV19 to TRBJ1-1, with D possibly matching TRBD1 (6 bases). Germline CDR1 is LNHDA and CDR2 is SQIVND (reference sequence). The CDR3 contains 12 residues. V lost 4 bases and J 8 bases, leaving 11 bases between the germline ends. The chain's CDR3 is CASSTSDSEAFF. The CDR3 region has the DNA TGTGCCAGTAGTACGTCGGACAGCGAAGCTTTCTTT.

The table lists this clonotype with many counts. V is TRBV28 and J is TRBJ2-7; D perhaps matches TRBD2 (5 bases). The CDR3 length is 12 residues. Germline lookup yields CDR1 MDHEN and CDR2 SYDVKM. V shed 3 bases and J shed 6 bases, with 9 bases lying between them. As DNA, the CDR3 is TGTGCCAGCAGTTTTCTAGCAGCCGAGCAGTACTTC. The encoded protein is CASSFLAAEQYF.

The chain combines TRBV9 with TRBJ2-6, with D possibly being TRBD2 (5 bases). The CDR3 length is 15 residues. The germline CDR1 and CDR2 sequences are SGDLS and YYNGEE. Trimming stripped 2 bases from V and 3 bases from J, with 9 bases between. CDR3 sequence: CASSVTRSGANVLTF. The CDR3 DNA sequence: TGTGCCAGCAGCGTCACTAGGAGTGGGGCCAACGTCCTGACTTTC.

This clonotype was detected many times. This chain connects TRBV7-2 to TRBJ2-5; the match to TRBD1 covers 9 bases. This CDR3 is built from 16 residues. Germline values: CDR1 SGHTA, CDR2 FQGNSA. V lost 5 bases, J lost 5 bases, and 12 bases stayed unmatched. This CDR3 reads CASSKSRGQGLETQYF. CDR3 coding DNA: TGTGCCAGCAGCAAAAGCCGCGGACAGGGGCTGGAGACCCAGTACTTC.

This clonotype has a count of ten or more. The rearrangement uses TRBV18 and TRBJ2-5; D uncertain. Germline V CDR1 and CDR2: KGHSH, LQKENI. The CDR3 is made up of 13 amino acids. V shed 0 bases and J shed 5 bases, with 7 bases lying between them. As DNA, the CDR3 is TGTGCCAGCTCACCACCGGGTAGCGAGACCCAGTACTTC. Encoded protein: CASSPPGSETQYF.

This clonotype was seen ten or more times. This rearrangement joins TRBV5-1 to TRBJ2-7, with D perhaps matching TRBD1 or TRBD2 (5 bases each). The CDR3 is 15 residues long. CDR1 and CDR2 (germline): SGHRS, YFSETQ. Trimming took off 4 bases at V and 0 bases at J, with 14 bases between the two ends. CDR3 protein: CASSPAHGGSYEQYF. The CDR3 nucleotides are TGCGCCAGCAGCCCGGCCCATGGGGGCTCCTACGAGCAGTACTTC.

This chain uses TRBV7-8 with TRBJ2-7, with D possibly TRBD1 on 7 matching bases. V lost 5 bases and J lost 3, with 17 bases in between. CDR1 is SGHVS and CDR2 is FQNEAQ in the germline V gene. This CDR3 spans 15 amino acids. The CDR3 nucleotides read TGTGCCAGCAGCATACGAGGGGGCGGGGACTACGAGCAGTACTTC. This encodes CASSIRGGGDYEQYF.

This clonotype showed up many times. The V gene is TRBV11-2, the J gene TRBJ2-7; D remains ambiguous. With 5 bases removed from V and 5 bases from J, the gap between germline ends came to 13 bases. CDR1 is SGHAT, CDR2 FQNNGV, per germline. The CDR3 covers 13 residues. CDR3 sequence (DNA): TGTGCCAGCAGCGTCGAGTTACGAAACGAGCAGTACTTC. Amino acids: CASSVELRNEQYF.

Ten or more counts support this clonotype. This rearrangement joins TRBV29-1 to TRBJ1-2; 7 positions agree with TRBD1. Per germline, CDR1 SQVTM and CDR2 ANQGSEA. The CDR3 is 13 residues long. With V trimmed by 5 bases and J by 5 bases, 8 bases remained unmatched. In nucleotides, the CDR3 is TGCAGCGTTAGACAGGGTGCGGCTTATGGCTACACCTTC. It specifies CSVRQGAAYGYTF.

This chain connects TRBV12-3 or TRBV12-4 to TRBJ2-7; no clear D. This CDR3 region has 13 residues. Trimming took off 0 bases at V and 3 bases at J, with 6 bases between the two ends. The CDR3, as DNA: TGTGCCAGCAGTTTAGCATTTTTCTACGAGCAGTACTTC. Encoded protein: CASSLAFFYEQYF.

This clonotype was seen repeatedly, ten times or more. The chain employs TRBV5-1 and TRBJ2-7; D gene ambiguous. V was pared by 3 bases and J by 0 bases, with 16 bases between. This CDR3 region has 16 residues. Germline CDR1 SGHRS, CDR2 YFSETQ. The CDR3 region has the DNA TGCGCCAGCAGCTCAGGTGTGTCTATTCGCTCCTACGAGCAGTACTTC. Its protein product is CASSSGVSIRSYEQYF.

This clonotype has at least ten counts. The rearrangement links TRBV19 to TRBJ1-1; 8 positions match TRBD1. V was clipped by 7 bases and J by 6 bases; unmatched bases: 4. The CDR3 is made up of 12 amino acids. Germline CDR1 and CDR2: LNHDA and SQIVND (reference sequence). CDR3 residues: CASNQGAPEAFF. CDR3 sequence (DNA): TGTGCCAGTAACCAGGGGGCTCCTGAAGCTTTCTTT.

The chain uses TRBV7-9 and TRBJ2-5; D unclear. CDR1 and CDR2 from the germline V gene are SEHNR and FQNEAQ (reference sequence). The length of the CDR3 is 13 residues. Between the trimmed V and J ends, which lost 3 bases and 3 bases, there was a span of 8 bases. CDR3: CASSLAAKETQYF. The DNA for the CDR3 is TGTGCCAGCAGCTTGGCCGCGAAAGAGACCCAGTACTTC. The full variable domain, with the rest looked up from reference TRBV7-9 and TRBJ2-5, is DTGVSQNPRHKITKRGQNVTFRCDPISEHNRLYWYRQTLGQGPEFLTYFQNEAQLEKSRLLSDRFSAERPKGSFSTLEIQRTEQGDSAMYLCASSLAAKETQYFGPGTRLLVL.

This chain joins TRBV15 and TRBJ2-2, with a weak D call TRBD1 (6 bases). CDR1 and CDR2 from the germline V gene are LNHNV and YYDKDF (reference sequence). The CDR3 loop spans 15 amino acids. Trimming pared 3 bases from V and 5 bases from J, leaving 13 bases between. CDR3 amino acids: CATSSPAQGTGELFF. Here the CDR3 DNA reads TGTGCCACCAGCAGTCCTGCCCAGGGGACCGGGGAGCTGTTTTTT.

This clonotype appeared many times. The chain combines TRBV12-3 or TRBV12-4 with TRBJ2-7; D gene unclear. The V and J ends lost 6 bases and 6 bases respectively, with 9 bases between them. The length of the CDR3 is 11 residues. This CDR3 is CASSLRGEQYF. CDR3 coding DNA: TGTGCCAGCAGCCTACGTGGCGAGCAGTACTTC.

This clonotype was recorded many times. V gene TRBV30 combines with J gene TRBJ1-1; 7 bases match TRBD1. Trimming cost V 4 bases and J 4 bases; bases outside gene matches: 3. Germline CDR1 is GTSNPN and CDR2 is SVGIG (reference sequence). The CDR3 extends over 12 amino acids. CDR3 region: CAWTGGSTEAFF. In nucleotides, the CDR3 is TGTGCCTGGACAGGGGGTAGCACTGAAGCTTTCTTT.

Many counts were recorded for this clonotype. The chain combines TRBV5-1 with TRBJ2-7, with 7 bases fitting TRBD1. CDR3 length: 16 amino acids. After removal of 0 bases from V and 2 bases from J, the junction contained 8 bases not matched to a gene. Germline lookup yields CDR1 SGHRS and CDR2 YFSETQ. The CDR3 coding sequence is TGCGCCAGCAGCTTGGAGACAGGGATTGACACCTACGAGCAGTACTTC. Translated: CASSLETGIDTYEQYF.

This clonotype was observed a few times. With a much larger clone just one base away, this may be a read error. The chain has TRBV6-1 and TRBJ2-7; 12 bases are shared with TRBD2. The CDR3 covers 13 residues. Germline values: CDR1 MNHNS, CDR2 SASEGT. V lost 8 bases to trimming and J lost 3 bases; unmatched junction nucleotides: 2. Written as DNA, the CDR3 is TGTGCCAGCGGGGGACTAGCGGGCTACGAGCAGTACTTC. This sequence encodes CASGGLAGYEQYF.

The CDR3 sequence: CASRQDNQPQHF. In DNA form, the CDR3 reads TGTGCCAGCAGACAAGACAATCAGCCCCAGCATTTT. V gene TRBV6-1 combines with J gene TRBJ1-5, with unresolved D. The CDR3 has 12 residues. V lost 6 bases and J 3 bases, leaving 6 bases between the germline ends. The germline gives CDR1 MNHNS, CDR2 SASEGT.